The clone carrying this T cell receptor (beta chain) was observed once. The antigen is undetermined. This CDR3 region has 19 residues. V trimming: 4 bases; J trimming: 5 bases; junction bases outside the gene matches: 15. Germline V CDR1 and CDR2: SGHRS, YFSETQ. Sequencing was performed with immunoSEQ multiplex PCR; in TCRdb, only in-frame clones are kept and a portion is missing. Of tens of thousands of clones listed, about 88% are singletons. The entry originates in a study of OX40 agonist ivuxolimab in advanced cancers. Study as a whole: In three patients, partial responses were observed, one with hepatocellular carcinoma and two with cutaneous melanoma. Study-level findings and limits: In CD8+ T cells, expanded clones were on average more numerous than in CD4+.

Sequenced material: CD4+ or CD8+ T cells sorted from blood, taken in a trial of the OX40 agonist ivuxolimab. V and J are TRBV5-1 and TRBJ2-5, with 15 bases identical to TRBD2. This receptor was identified in an adult with an advanced solid tumor such as melanoma, head and neck, liver or kidney cancer. The CDR3 reads CASSEGLAGGPMEGETQYF. The DNA of the CDR3 is TGCGCCAGCAGCGAGGGACTAGCGGGAGGACCGATGGAGGGGGAGACCCAGTACTTC.